The 26 T cell receptor beta chains presented below share a single source sample, sequenced in a study of T cells in Graves' hyperthyroidism and ophthalmopathy. The CDR3 regions of TCR beta were amplified from RNA transcripts. HTBI primers drove first-round RT-PCR of the TCR CDR3. TCRdb re-derived calls from the multiplex PCR reads in MiXCR, one entry per CDR3 protein. Of hundreds of thousands of distinct CDR3 sequences listed, under 15% are singletons. The sample taken for sequencing was blood. These receptors came from a woman aged 40 to 55 with Graves' ophthalmopathy.

The V gene is TRBV11-1, the J gene TRBJ2-7; 10 positions match TRBD2. The junction had 14 bases not matched to a gene; V was cut back by 6 bases and J by 6 bases. CDR1 SGHAT and CDR2 FQDESV come from the germline V gene (reference sequence). This CDR3 is 16 amino acids long. The CDR3 sequence: CASRYLEREGPLEQYF. In DNA, the CDR3 is TGTGCCAGCAGGTATCTAGAGCGGGAGGGCCCTCTCGAGCAGTACTTC.

This clonotype was recorded at least ten times. The DNA of the CDR3 is TGCAGCGTTGAATTGGGGGGTTCAAGAAACACCATATATTTT. Translation gives CSVELGGSRNTIYF. This sequence joins TRBV29-1 and TRBJ1-3, with a weak D call TRBD1 (5 bases). V was trimmed by 2 bases and J by 5 bases, leaving 13 bases between them. The CDR3 length is 14 residues. In germline, CDR1 is SQVTM, CDR2 ANQGSEA. Drawing the rest from reference TRBV29-1 and TRBJ1-3, the complete variable domain is SAVISQKPSRDICQRGTSLTIQCQVDSQVTMMFWYRQQPGQSLTLIATANQGSEATYESGFVIDKFPISRPNLTFSTLTVSNMSPEDSSIYLCSVELGGSRNTIYFGEGSWLTVV.

This clonotype occurred many times. The rearrangement links TRBV11-2 to TRBJ2-5, with D possibly TRBD1 on 5 matching bases. The V end was cut by 1 base, the J end by 1 base, with 7 bases between. CDR3 length: 14 amino acids. Germline V CDR1 and CDR2: SGHAT, FQNNGV. CDR3 sequence: CASSLVTVQETQYF. The CDR3 region has the DNA TGTGCCAGCAGCTTAGTGACAGTCCAAGAGACCCAGTACTTC.

This clonotype was found a few times. V and J are TRBV4-1 and TRBJ2-7; D may be TRBD2 (5 bases). Germline lookup yields CDR1 MGHRA and CDR2 YSYEKL. V gave up 2 bases and J gave up 2 bases, with 13 bases separating them. The CDR3 spans 15 residues. DNA of the CDR3: TGCGCCAGCAGCCAAACCGACTCGGGAACCTACGAGCAGTACTTC. This gives the protein CASSQTDSGTYEQYF.

This clonotype has only a few counts. CDR3 sequence (DNA): TGTGCCAGCAGTTCTCCGACTAGCGGGAGTAACACCGGGGAGCTGTTTTTT. Its protein is CASSSPTSGSNTGELFF. The genes are TRBV28 and TRBJ2-2; 12 bases are shared with TRBD2. The germline CDR1 and CDR2 sequences are MDHEN and SYDVKM. The length of the CDR3 is 17 residues. Trimming at V came to 4 bases and at J to 2 bases, leaving 5 bases not matched to a gene.

CDR3 coding DNA: TGTGCCAGCAGCTTAGAAGCGCTTGGGTCCGGCACCGGGGAGCTGTTTTTT. This sequence encodes CASSLEALGSGTGELFF. This sequence joins TRBV11-1 and TRBJ2-2; no firm D call. The CDR3 length is 17 residues. CDR1 is SGHAT and CDR2 is FQDESV in the germline V gene (reference sequence). With 1 base removed from V and 4 bases from J, the gap between germline ends came to 16 bases. The variable domain in full, completed from reference TRBV11-1 and TRBJ2-2, reads EAEVAQSPRYKITEKSQAVAFWCDPISGHATLYWYRQILGQGPELLVQFQDESVVDDSQLPKDRFSAERLKGVDSTLKIQPAELGDSAMYLCASSLEALGSGTGELFFGEGSRLTVL.

This chain joins TRBV5-2 and TRBJ2-6; the table's D gene call, TRBD1, was not cross checked with the DNA. TRBV5-2 is tagged as a pseudogene. This CDR3 region has 20 residues. The CDR3 region has the DNA TGTGCCAGCAACCCCGGGACAGGAAAACCCCCCCAATCTGGGGCCAACGTCCTGACTTTC. It codes for CASNPGTGKPPQSGANVLTF.

This clonotype has ten or more counts. V gene TRBV10-3 combines with J gene TRBJ2-7; D is uncertain. Germline V gene sequence: CDR1 ENHRY, CDR2 SYGVKD. This CDR3 has 14 amino acids. V shed 3 bases and J shed 0 bases, with 9 bases lying between them. CDR3 sequence reads: CAISEIENSYEQYF. The CDR3 DNA is TGTGCCATCAGTGAAATCGAGAACTCCTACGAGCAGTACTTC.

This chain links TRBV18 with TRBJ1-2; 7 bases fit TRBD1. This CDR3 is built from 14 residues. After removal of 6 bases from V and 3 bases from J, the junction contained 7 bases not matched to a gene. Germline V gene data show CDR1 as KGHSH and CDR2 as LQKENI. The CDR3 nucleotides are TGTGCCAGCTCGGCCGGGACAGACTACTATGGCTACACCTTC. Translated, it gives CASSAGTDYYGYTF.

This clonotype was recorded at least ten times. The chain is built from TRBV19 and TRBJ2-7; 10 nucleotides match TRBD2. Trimming at V came to 3 bases and at J to 3 bases, leaving 11 bases not matched to a gene. CDR3 length: 17 residues. Germline lookup yields CDR1 LNHDA and CDR2 SQIVND (reference sequence). The CDR3 coding sequence is TGTGCCAGTAGTATTGCGGGTCAAGCGGGAGGGTTCTACGAGCAGTACTTC. Protein: CASSIAGQAGGFYEQYF.

This clonotype was picked up many times. This chain uses TRBV12-3 or TRBV12-4 with TRBJ1-5, with 9 bases lining up with TRBD1. The junction had 10 bases not matched to a gene; V was cut back by 6 bases and J by 7 bases. The CDR3 is 15 amino acids. CDR3 sequence: CASSLRTGVFQPQHF. The DNA of the CDR3 is TGTGCCAGCAGCTTACGGACAGGGGTCTTCCAGCCCCAGCATTTT.

This clonotype was seen many times. The rearrangement uses TRBV7-2 and TRBJ2-6; no clear D. The CDR3 contains 14 residues. The V end was cut by 5 bases, the J end by 2 bases, with 7 bases between. Germline lookup yields CDR1 SGHTA and CDR2 FQGNSA. Here the CDR3 DNA reads TGTGCCAGCAGCAGATCCGCTGGGGCCAACGTCCTGACTTTC. Amino acids: CASSRSAGANVLTF. Together with reference TRBV7-2 and TRBJ2-6, the CDR3 gives the full variable domain: GAGVSQSPSNKVTEKGKDVELRCDPISGHTALYWYRQSLGQGLEFLIYFQGNSAPDKSGLPSDRFSAERTGGSVSTLTIQRTQQEDSAVYLCASSRSAGANVLTFGAGSRLTVL.

This clonotype was recorded at least ten times. CDR3 DNA sequence: TGTGCCGCCCGGGGGAAGGGCAATCAGCCCCAGCATTTT. This codes for CAARGKGNQPQHF. The chain links TRBV30 to TRBJ1-5; possible D gene TRBD1, 5 bases. V gave up 8 bases and J gave up 2 bases, with 13 bases separating them. The germline V gene encodes CDR1 GTSNPN and CDR2 SVGIG (reference sequence). This CDR3 is 13 amino acids long.

Many counts were recorded for this clonotype. The rearrangement uses TRBV6-2 or TRBV6-3 and TRBJ1-1; D is unclear. Between the trimmed V and J ends, which lost 8 bases and 5 bases, there was a span of 30 bases. This CDR3 spans 18 amino acids. The germline gives CDR1 MNHEY, CDR2 SVGEGT. CDR3 sequence (DNA): TGTGCCAGCGCAACGGGTCAGTTTTACAGAGCGGGCGGGACTGAAGCTTTCTTT. It specifies CASATGQFYRAGGTEAFF.

This clonotype has a count of ten or more. This chain links TRBV24-1 with TRBJ1-5; D ambiguous. The germline CDR1 and CDR2 sequences are KGHDR and SFDVKD. CDR3 length equals 13 residues. V shed 0 bases and J shed 5 bases, with 4 bases lying between them. Written as DNA, the CDR3 is TGTGCCACCAGTGATTTGGCCGATCAGCCCCAGCATTTT. Protein: CATSDLADQPQHF.

The V call is TRBV5-1, the J call TRBJ1-2; possible D gene TRBD1, 5 bases. The CDR3 runs 14 residues. Germline assignment: CDR1 SGHRS and CDR2 YFSETQ. The V end lost 1 base, the J end lost 5 bases, and 12 bases lay between the germline ends. CDR3 loop: CASSLSGAIYGYTF. In DNA form, the CDR3 reads TGCGCCAGCAGCTTGTCCGGGGCCATATATGGCTACACCTTC.

This clonotype was counted ten times or more. The chain carries TRBV12-3 or TRBV12-4 and TRBJ2-2; D assignment may be TRBD1 or TRBD2 (6 bases each). The CDR3 spans 16 residues. Trimming pared 7 bases from V and 1 base from J, leaving 16 bases between. The CDR3 coding sequence is TGTGCCAGCAACGCTCAGGGGCGGGGGAACACCGGGGAGCTGTTTTTT. Protein sequence: CASNAQGRGNTGELFF.

V is TRBV9 and J is TRBJ1-2; maybe TRBD1 (6 bases). This CDR3 is built from 14 residues. Germline V gene sequence: CDR1 SGDLS, CDR2 YYNGEE. Trimming removed 0 bases at V and 8 bases at J, with 14 bases between. CDR3 sequence reads: CASSVELQGKGYTF. In nucleotides, the CDR3 is TGTGCCAGCAGCGTAGAATTGCAGGGGAAGGGCTACACCTTC. Together with reference TRBV9 and TRBJ1-2, the CDR3 gives the full variable domain: DSGVTQTPKHLITATGQRVTLRCSPRSGDLSVYWYQQSLDQGLQFLIQYYNGEERAKGNILERFSAQQFPDLHSELNLSSLELGDSALYFCASSVELQGKGYTFGSGTRLTVV.

This clonotype was recorded at least ten times. This chain links TRBV6-1 with TRBJ1-2, with D perhaps TRBD1 (5 bases). CDR3 length equals 16 residues. Between the trimmed V and J ends, which lost 6 bases and 8 bases, there was a span of 25 bases. Looked up from germline, CDR1 is MNHNS and CDR2 is SASEGT. CDR3 residues: CASSPGRGRVNVGYTF. CDR3 nucleotides: TGTGCCAGCAGCCCCGGGAGGGGAAGAGTTAATGTGGGCTACACCTTC.

In its sample, this clonotype was seen many times. The rearrangement joins TRBV24-1 to TRBJ2-5; D possibly corresponds to TRBD1 (5 bases). The germline V gene encodes CDR1 KGHDR and CDR2 SFDVKD. Trimming took off 3 bases at V and 5 bases at J, with 12 bases between the two ends. The CDR3 has 14 amino acids. The CDR3 region has the DNA TGTGCCACCAGTGATGTAGGGGCTGGGGAGACCCAGTACTTC. Its translation: CATSDVGAGETQYF.

In its sample, this clonotype was seen many times. The V call is TRBV28, the J call TRBJ1-2, with D maybe TRBD1 (5 bases). The V and J ends lost 5 bases and 0 bases respectively, with 19 bases between them. Germline V gives CDR1 MDHEN, CDR2 SYDVKM. The CDR3 covers 17 residues. This chain's CDR3 is CASSPSSLGEANYGYTF. DNA for the CDR3: TGTGCCAGCAGTCCCAGCTCCTTGGGGGAAGCTAACTATGGCTACACCTTC.

This clonotype was recorded at least ten times. The chain's CDR3 is CASSWTSGSGGETQYF. The CDR3 DNA reads TGTGCCAGCAGCTGGACTAGCGGGAGCGGGGGAGAGACCCAGTACTTC. V is TRBV12-3 or TRBV12-4 and J is TRBJ2-5; 13 bases fit TRBD2. The CDR3 contains 16 residues. The V segment lost 6 bases and the J segment 4 bases; nucleotides outside the gene matches: 8.

The chain joins TRBV7-9 to TRBJ2-2; D is ambiguous. Trimming shortened V by 1 base and J by 5 bases, and 8 bases separated the two germline ends. The germline V gene has CDR1 SEHNR and CDR2 FQNEAQ (reference sequence). The CDR3 consists of 14 residues. The CDR3 sequence: CASSLVGLTGELFF. The CDR3 DNA reads as TGTGCCAGCAGCTTAGTGGGCCTTACCGGGGAGCTGTTTTTT.

This chain uses TRBV19 with TRBJ1-1; the D gene is possibly TRBD1 (6 bases). CDR1 is LNHDA, CDR2 SQIVND, per germline (reference sequence). The CDR3 spans 14 residues. Trimming pared 3 bases from V and 11 bases from J, leaving 19 bases between. This chain's CDR3 is CASSIAGAPRGAFF. The DNA of the CDR3 is TGTGCCAGTAGTATCGCGGGGGCGCCCCGGGGGGCTTTCTTT.

This clonotype has a handful of counts. The gene calls are TRBV7-8 and TRBJ1-6; TRBD1 is a possible D gene (6 bases). V was shortened by 4 bases and J by 10 bases, with 17 bases between the two germline ends. CDR3 length equals 15 residues. CDR1 is SGHVS, CDR2 FQNEAQ, per germline. This chain's CDR3 is CASSYGGEFGSPLHF. DNA for the CDR3: TGTGCCAGCAGCTACGGGGGCGAGTTCGGCTCACCCCTCCACTTT.

This clonotype occurred many times. The J gene is TRBJ2-7, the V gene TRBV9, with D maybe TRBD2 (5 bases). CDR1 and CDR2 (germline): SGDLS, YYNGEE. Trimming pared 3 bases from V and 3 bases from J, leaving 16 bases between. This CDR3 spans 15 amino acids. This chain's CDR3 is CASSEQAERYYEQYF. CDR3 DNA sequence: TGTGCCAGCAGCGAACAAGCGGAGCGGTACTACGAGCAGTACTTC. Variable domain in full (rest from reference TRBV9 and TRBJ2-7): DSGVTQTPKHLITATGQRVTLRCSPRSGDLSVYWYQQSLDQGLQFLIQYYNGEERAKGNILERFSAQQFPDLHSELNLSSLELGDSALYFCASSEQAERYYEQYFGPGTRLTVT.